This TCR beta chain came from a study of T cells in Graves' hyperthyroidism and ophthalmopathy. Using RNA transcripts as the source, TCR beta CDR3 regions were amplified. First-round RT-PCR of the TCR CDR3 relied on the HTBI primer set. TCRdb re-called the multiplex PCR reads through MiXCR, storing one row per CDR3 protein. The repertoire holds about 560,000 distinct CDR3 sequences, with around a sixth as singletons. Germline V gene sequence: CDR1 DFQATT, CDR2 SNEGSKA (reference sequence). V trimming: 5 bases; J trimming: 0 bases; junction bases outside the gene matches: 7. This CDR3 contains 15 residues. Each patient was aged 18 to 65 and had newly diagnosed hyperthyroidism of under 2 months' duration. Lactation, pregnancy, other autoimmune disease or uncontrolled infection led to exclusion of patients. The authors obtained PBMCs from over 7.5 ml of fresh peripheral blood. This clonotype was found many times. Its target is unknown.

Points from the study as a whole: The model forecast ophthalmopathy, anticipating it by a median approximately 6.2 months before onset.

This receptor was obtained from a woman in her thirties with Graves' hyperthyroidism. This sequence joins TRBV20-1 and TRBJ2-3; TRBD2 matches 8 bases. The sample comprised blood. CDR3: CSASKTSASTDTQYF. CDR3 nucleotide sequence: TGCAGTGCTTCCAAGACTAGCGCTAGCACAGATACGCAGTATTTT.